This is a list of T cell receptor beta chains from one sample in a study of shared clonotypes between healthy human individuals. The protocol was immunoSEQ multiplex PCR, while the TCRdb copy is restricted to in-frame clones and leaves out a portion. The sample consists of over a million clones, roughly 95% of them appearing once. Sequencing was done on a sample of naive CD4+ T cells sorted from blood. These receptors were taken from a young man in good health. The CDR3 runs from the conserved cysteine through the conserved F or W. Fields, in order: clone size, D gene, V gene, J gene, CDR3 protein, CDR3 DNA. The D gene is left open where the match is weak. Part of the rows lack a size; the others show once, few, many or a class for expanded clones.

abundance: NA
d_gene: TRBD2
v_gene: TRBV5-4
j_gene: TRBJ2-2
CDR3aa: CASSMDLYGGGLFF
CDR3nt: TGTGCCAGCAGCATGGACCTGTATGGCGGGGGGCTGTTTTTT

abundance: few
d_gene: NA
v_gene: TRBV18
j_gene: TRBJ1-5
CDR3aa: CASSVYSNQPQHF
CDR3nt: TGTGCCAGCTCAGTTTATAGCAATCAGCCCCAGCATTTT

abundance: NA
d_gene: TRBD1
v_gene: TRBV7-8
j_gene: TRBJ1-2
CDR3aa: CASSLAGDRAQDYTF
CDR3nt: TGTGCCAGCAGCTTAGCGGGGGACAGGGCCCAAGACTACACCTTC

abundance: NA
d_gene: NA
v_gene: TRBV7-3
j_gene: TRBJ2-3
CDR3aa: CASSPHPTTDTQYF
CDR3nt: TGTGCCAGCAGCCCACACCCCACCACAGATACGCAGTATTTT

abundance: NA
d_gene: NA
v_gene: TRBV7-9
j_gene: TRBJ1-2
CDR3aa: CASSSPPGQGGYTF
CDR3nt: TGTGCCAGCAGCTCCCCTCCGGGGCAGGGAGGCTACACCTTC

abundance: NA
d_gene: NA
v_gene: TRBV4-2
j_gene: TRBJ1-3
CDR3aa: CASSHPSARNTIYF
CDR3nt: TGTGCCAGCAGCCACCCCTCCGCTCGGAACACCATATATTTT

abundance: NA
d_gene: TRBD1
v_gene: TRBV25-1
j_gene: TRBJ2-7
CDR3aa: CASSGGTVSAYEQYF
CDR3nt: TGTGCCAGCAGTGGAGGGACAGTATCTGCCTACGAGCAGTACTTC

abundance: once
d_gene: NA
v_gene: TRBV28
j_gene: TRBJ2-7
CDR3aa: CASSFGVGEQYF
CDR3nt: TGTGCCAGCAGTTTCGGGGTAGGAGAGCAGTACTTC

abundance: NA
d_gene: NA
v_gene: TRBV10-2
j_gene: TRBJ2-1
CDR3aa: CASMFPINGGEQFF
CDR3nt: TGCGCCAGCATGTTCCCCATCAACGGCGGGGAGCAGTTCTTC

abundance: NA
d_gene: NA
v_gene: TRBV5-1
j_gene: TRBJ2-7
CDR3aa: CASSKEGVEQYF
CDR3nt: TGCGCCAGCAGTAAAGAAGGGGTCGAGCAGTACTTC

abundance: NA
d_gene: TRBD1
v_gene: TRBV14
j_gene: TRBJ2-7
CDR3aa: CASSQARLRGRNEQYF
CDR3nt: TGTGCCAGCAGCCAAGCTCGCCTCAGGGGGCGGAACGAGCAGTACTTC

abundance: NA
d_gene: TRBD2
v_gene: TRBV11-2
j_gene: TRBJ2-2
CDR3aa: CASSLAAGGAGELFF
CDR3nt: TGTGCCAGCAGCTTAGCAGCGGGAGGAGCCGGGGAGCTGTTTTTT

abundance: NA
d_gene: TRBD1
v_gene: TRBV29-1
j_gene: TRBJ2-3
CDR3aa: CSVSGTVSSTDTQYF
CDR3nt: TGCAGCGTTTCCGGGACAGTGTCAAGCACAGATACGCAGTATTTT

abundance: NA
d_gene: NA
v_gene: TRBV19
j_gene: TRBJ2-1
CDR3aa: CASSIIGGIYNEQFF
CDR3nt: TGTGCCAGTAGTATCATCGGCGGGATATACAATGAGCAGTTCTTC